The rows below give T cell receptor beta chains drawn from one sample of a study of OX40 agonist ivuxolimab in advanced cancers. Data came from immunoSEQ multiplex PCR; TCRdb stores just in-frame clones and leaves some out. The repertoire holds roughly 93,000 clones, with under 95% as singletons. Here the sequenced sample was CD4+ or CD8+ T cells sorted from blood, taken in a trial of the OX40 agonist ivuxolimab. Every receptor here comes from an adult with an advanced solid tumor such as melanoma, head and neck, liver or kidney cancer. Both conserved end residues are part of each CDR3. The D gene is left open where the match is weak. Where a row states a size, it is once, few, many or the class of an expanded clone; other rows omit it.

TRBV25-1,15,NA,TRBJ1-2,NA,CASSESRGRGVGYTF,TGTGCCAGCAGTGAATCCCGCGGCCGGGGGGTTGGCTACACCTTC
TRBV20-1,11,NA,TRBJ2-7,NA,CSASGSYEQYF,TGCAGTGCTAGCGGTTCCTACGAGCAGTACTTC
TRBV5-1,15,NA,TRBJ2-7,TRBD2,CASSFLTSGSDEQYF,TGCGCCAGCAGCTTCCTGACTAGCGGGAGTGACGAGCAGTACTTC
TRBV7-6,15,once,TRBJ2-5,NA,CASSLDPGVPETQYF,TGTGCCAGCAGCTTAGACCCAGGGGTCCCAGAGACCCAGTACTTC
TRBV4-1,15,NA,TRBJ2-5,NA,CASSPEVTGTRSKYF,TGCGCCAGCAGCCCGGAGGTTACCGGCACCAGGTCGAAGTACTTC
TRBV18,13,NA,TRBJ1-2,NA,CASSLDISYGYTF,TGTGCCAGCTCACTGGACATTAGCTATGGCTACACCTTC
TRBV5-1,15,NA,TRBJ2-3,TRBD2,CASSLSGRGSDTQYF,TGCGCCAGCAGCTTGAGCGGGAGGGGATCAGATACGCAGTATTTT
TRBV6-1,14,NA,TRBJ2-2,NA,CASSGLIGTGELFF,TGTGCCAGCAGTGGCCTGATAGGCACCGGGGAGCTGTTTTTT
TRBV16,15,NA,TRBJ1-1,NA,CASSQVDRMNTEAFF,TGTGCCAGCAGCCAAGTTGACAGGATGAACACTGAAGCTTTCTTT
TRBV5-1,16,NA,TRBJ2-4,TRBD1,CASSREPTGGGDIQYF,TGCGCCAGCAGCCGCGAGCCAACAGGGGGCGGGGACATTCAGTACTTC
TRBV25-1,15,NA,TRBJ2-5,NA,CASSEPLGGRETQYF,TGTGCCAGCAGTGAACCACTCGGAGGGCGGGAGACCCAGTACTTC
TRBV6-1,15,NA,TRBJ2-7,NA,CASSRTQGGYYEQYF,TGTGCCAGCAGCCGAACTCAGGGGGGTTACTACGAGCAGTACTTC
TRBV25-1,14,NA,TRBJ2-7,TRBD2,CASSEGGRGGEQYF,TGTGCCAGCAGTGAGGGGGGGAGGGGAGGGGAGCAGTACTTC
TRBV10-3,15,NA,TRBJ2-1,TRBD2,CAISVRTSGNNEQFF,TGTGCCATCAGTGTAAGGACTAGCGGAAATAATGAGCAGTTCTTC
TRBV2,11,NA,TRBJ2-3,NA,CASMSLNTQYF,TGTGCCAGCATGTCACTAAATACGCAGTATTTT
TRBV2,14,NA,TRBJ1-5,NA,CASSLNREAQPQHF,TGTGCCAGCAGCCTCAACAGGGAGGCTCAGCCCCAGCATTTT
TRBV5-8,17,once,TRBJ2-5,NA,CASHLGRGGGVQETQYF,TGTGCCAGCCACCTCGGGAGAGGAGGGGGGGTTCAAGAGACCCAGTACTTC
TRBV11-2,12,NA,TRBJ1-1,TRBD1,CASSLPRGRAFF,TGTGCCAGCAGCTTACCCAGGGGGCGGGCTTTCTTT
TRBV18,15,NA,TRBJ2-3,NA,CASSPLGLGTDTQYF,TGTGCCAGCTCACCCTTGGGACTTGGCACAGATACGCAGTATTTT
TRBV29-1,12,NA,TRBJ1-2,NA,CSGGGTNYGYTF,TGCAGCGGGGGAGGGACTAACTATGGCTACACCTTC
TRBV11-2,14,NA,TRBJ1-1,NA,CASSLVGGNTEAFF,TGTGCCAGCAGCTTAGTGGGCGGGAACACTGAAGCTTTCTTT
TRBV4-1,16,NA,TRBJ2-1,TRBD2,CASSQVGRAIDNEQFF,TGCGCCAGCAGCCAAGTCGGGAGGGCCATTGACAATGAGCAGTTCTTC
TRBV20-1,11,NA,TRBJ2-7,NA,CSASTGYEQYF,TGCAGTGCTAGCACGGGTTACGAGCAGTACTTC
TRBV27,16,NA,TRBJ2-2,NA,CASSLGWLANTGELFF,TGTGCCAGCAGTTTAGGGTGGCTAGCTAACACCGGGGAGCTGTTTTTT
TRBV6-6,14,NA,TRBJ2-3,NA,CASSLGSSTDTQYF,TGTGCCAGCAGTTTGGGATCTAGCACAGATACGCAGTATTTT
TRBV7-3,14,NA,TRBJ2-1,NA,CASSYDSTDNEQFF,TGTGCCAGCAGCTACGACTCAACAGACAATGAGCAGTTCTTC
TRBV6-5,13,once,TRBJ2-5,NA,CASRFGRAETQYF,TGTGCCAGCCGATTCGGCCGTGCCGAGACCCAGTACTTC